This TCR beta chain was sequenced in a study of cytomegalovirus exposure and HLA in healthy donors. Study-level results: Earlier analysis yielded a pattern in which most TCR beta V segments were productive about 87% or about 30% of the time. With later analysis, a missense DCLRE1C variant became linked to TCR beta V- and J-gene trimming.

J was trimmed by 4 bases and V by 5 bases; bases with no gene match: 4. Germline CDR1 and CDR2: SNHLY and FYNNEI. The CDR3 contains 15 residues. It was with 60 Vbeta and 13 Jbeta primers that the PCR ran. Assay: immunoSEQ multiplex PCR; the TCRdb copy retains only in-frame clones and omits some. The repertoire holds 90,000 to 110,000 clones, with around 80% as singletons. As concerns this clone: Its antigen is still unknown.

While unrecorded immune exposures were likely, the donors were nominally healthy when sampled. This chain connects TRBV2 to TRBJ1-5, with 11 nucleotides matching TRBD1. The sequencing input was PBMCs. This clonotype was obtained from a man aged 30-40 years in good health and CMV-seropositive. The CDR3 DNA follows: TGTGCCAGCAGTCGGACAGGGGGCTTTAATCAGCCCCAGCATTTT. It codes for CASSRTGGFNQPQHF.